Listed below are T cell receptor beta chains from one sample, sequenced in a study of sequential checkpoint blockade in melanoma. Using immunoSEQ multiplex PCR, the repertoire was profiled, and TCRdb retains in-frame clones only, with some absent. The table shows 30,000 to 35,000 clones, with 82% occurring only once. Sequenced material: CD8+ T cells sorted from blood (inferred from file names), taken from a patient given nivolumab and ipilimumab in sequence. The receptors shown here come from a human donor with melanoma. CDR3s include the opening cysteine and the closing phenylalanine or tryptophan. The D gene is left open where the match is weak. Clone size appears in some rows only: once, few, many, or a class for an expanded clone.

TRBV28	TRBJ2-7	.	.	TGTGCCAGCAGTCCATGGACAGTGGGGGAGCAGTACTTC	CASSPWTVGEQYF
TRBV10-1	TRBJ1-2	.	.	TGCGCCAGCAGTGAGTCGTCGGGAGTAGGCTACACCTTC	CASSESSGVGYTF
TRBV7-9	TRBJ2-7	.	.	TGTGCCAGCAGTCCTCAAACAGGGAAGGTAGATTCCTACGAGCAGTACTTC	CASSPQTGKVDSYEQYF
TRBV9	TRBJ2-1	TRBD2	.	TGTGCCAGCAGCGCTAGCGGGACCCTTTACAATGAGCAGTTCTTC	CASSASGTLYNEQFF
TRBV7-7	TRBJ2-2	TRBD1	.	TGTGCCAGCAGCCCCGGGACAGGGAACACCGGGGAGCTGTTTTTT	CASSPGTGNTGELFF
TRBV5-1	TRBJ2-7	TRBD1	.	TGCGCCAGCAGCACGGGACAGGGCCCATCCTACGAGCAGTACTTC	CASSTGQGPSYEQYF
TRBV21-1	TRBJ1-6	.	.	TGTGCCAGCAGCCGATGGGACAACTGCGGACCCTATAATTCACCCCTCCACTTT	CASSRWDNCGPYNSPLHF
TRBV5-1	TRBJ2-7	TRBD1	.	TGCGCCAGTCGGATTAACAGGGGACCGAGCGAGCAGTACTTC	CASRINRGPSEQYF
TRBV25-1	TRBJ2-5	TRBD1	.	TGTGCCAGCTCCAGACAGGGAATTCAAGAGACCCAGTACTTC	CASSRQGIQETQYF
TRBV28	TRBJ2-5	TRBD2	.	TGTGCCAGCAGTCCGAGGACTAGCGGGTTACAAGAGACCCAGTACTTC	CASSPRTSGLQETQYF
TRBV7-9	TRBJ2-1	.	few	TGTGCCAGCAGCTCTCCTTCTGGCGGGGCCTACAATGAGCAGTTCTTC	CASSSPSGGAYNEQFF
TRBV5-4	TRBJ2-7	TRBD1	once	TGTGCCAGCAGCTTGGCGGGGGGACAGGGATTGGGGTGGCCCTACGAGCAGTACTTC	CASSLAGGQGLGWPYEQYF
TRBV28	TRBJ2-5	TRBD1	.	TGTGCCAGCAGTCCGAACCCGACAGGGGCAATTGAGACCCAGTACTTC	CASSPNPTGAIETQYF
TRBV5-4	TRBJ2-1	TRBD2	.	TGTGCCAGCAGCTTGGACGGGAGGGTAAACAATGAGCAGTTCTTC	CASSLDGRVNNEQFF
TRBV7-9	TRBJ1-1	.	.	TGTGCCAGCAGCTTGGTCCAGGCGGGCACTGAAGCTTTCTTT	CASSLVQAGTEAFF
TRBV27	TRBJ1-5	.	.	TGTGCCAGCGCAACCTCTCAAGGAGAGAGCAATCAGCCCCAGCATTTT	CASATSQGESNQPQHF
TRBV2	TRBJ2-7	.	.	TGTGCCAGCAGTGAGACTTTAGCGGCCACCTACGAGCAGTACTTC	CASSETLAATYEQYF
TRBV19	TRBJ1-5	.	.	TGTGCCAGTAGTATAGACAGGGATAGCAATCAGCCCCAGCATTTT	CASSIDRDSNQPQHF
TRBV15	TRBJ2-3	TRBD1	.	TGTGCCACCAGCAGAGGCCTAGACAGGGCAGATACGCAGTATTTT	CATSRGLDRADTQYF
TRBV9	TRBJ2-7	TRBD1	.	TGTGCCAGCAGCCTCCGGGACAGGGGGTACGAGCAGTACTTC	CASSLRDRGYEQYF
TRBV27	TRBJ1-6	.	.	TGTGCCAGCAGTTTACAAACAGGGTGGAATTCACCCCTCCACTTT	CASSLQTGWNSPLHF
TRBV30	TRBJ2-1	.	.	TGTGCCTGGGAGCGTGCGGGACTGTTCTTC	CAWERAGLFF
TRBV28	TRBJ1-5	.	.	TGTGCCAGCAGCCGCGGGCCCCAGCATTTT	CASSRGPQHF
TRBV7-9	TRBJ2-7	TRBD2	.	TGTGCCAGCAGTCGGACTAGCGGGAGGACCTACGAGCAGTACTTC	CASSRTSGRTYEQYF
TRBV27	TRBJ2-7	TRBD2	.	TGTGCCAGCAGTAGGACTAGTGGTCGCGAGCAGTACTTC	CASSRTSGREQYF
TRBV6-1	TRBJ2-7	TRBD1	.	TGTGCCAGCAGTGGAGTCGACAGGGTCCACGAGCAGTACTTC	CASSGVDRVHEQYF
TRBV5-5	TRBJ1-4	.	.	TGTGCCAGCAGCCTCATGACCTCGGAGAATGAAAAACTGTTTTTT	CASSLMTSENEKLFF
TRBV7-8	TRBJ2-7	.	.	TGTGCCAGCAGCTTAACGGCTAGCCTTGCCTACGAGCAGTACTTC	CASSLTASLAYEQYF
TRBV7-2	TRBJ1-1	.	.	TGTGCCAGCAGTCCTCCTCGGGAACTCAACACTGAAGCTTTCTTT	CASSPPRELNTEAFF
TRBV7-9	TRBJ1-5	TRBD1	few	TGTGCCAGCAGCACGACAGGGGGATTAACAACGAGCAATCAGCCCCAGCATTTT	CASSTTGGLTTSNQPQHF
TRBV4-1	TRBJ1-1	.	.	TGCGCCAGCAGCCAAGATCCGGGTTCGGACACTGAAGCTTTCTTT	CASSQDPGSDTEAFF
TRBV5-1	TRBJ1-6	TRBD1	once	TGCGCCAGCAGCTTGGCACCCGGGACAGGGGAACCCCTCCACTTT	CASSLAPGTGEPLHF
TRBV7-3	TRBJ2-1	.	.	TGTGCCAGCAGCCCCGCGGGACCCTACCCGGGAAATGAGCAATTCTTC	CASSPAGPYPGNEQFF
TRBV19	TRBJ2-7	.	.	TGTGCCAGTAGTAGAACCGGGATCGCTACCTACGAGCAGTACTTC	CASSRTGIATYEQYF
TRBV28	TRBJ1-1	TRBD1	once	TGTGCCAGCAGTTTATGGAGGGGGCCCACTGAAGCTTTCTTT	CASSLWRGPTEAFF
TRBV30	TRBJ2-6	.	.	TGTGCCTGGAGTGTTGGACAGCACTCTGGGGCCAACGTCCTGACTTTC	CAWSVGQHSGANVLTF
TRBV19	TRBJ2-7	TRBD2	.	TGTGCCAGTACCGAGGGACTAGCGGGCTACGAGCAGTACTTC	CASTEGLAGYEQYF
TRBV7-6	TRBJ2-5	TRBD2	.	TGTGCCAGCAGCTTAGTATCCAGGGAGGGAGAGACCCAGTACTTC	CASSLVSREGETQYF
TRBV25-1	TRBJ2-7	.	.	TGTGCCAGCAGTGAATCAGACATCCTCTGCGAGCAGTACTTC	CASSESDILCEQYF
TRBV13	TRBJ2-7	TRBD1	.	TGTGCCAGCAGCTTAGGATGGGGGACAGGGTCTTTCGAGCAGTACTTC	CASSLGWGTGSFEQYF
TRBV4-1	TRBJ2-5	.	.	TGCGCCAGCAGCCGCCGGGAGAAGGCGGGGGAGACCCAGTACTTC	CASSRREKAGETQYF
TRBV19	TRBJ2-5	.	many	TGTGCCAGTAGTATAATCACAGCCCGGTCGCGGGGGACCCAGTACTTC	CASSIITARSRGTQYF
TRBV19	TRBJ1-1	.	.	TGTGCCAGTAGTTGGGGCAGTTTGAACACTGAAGCTTTCTTT	CASSWGSLNTEAFF
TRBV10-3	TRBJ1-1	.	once	TGTGCCATCGGGGAGGCCGGGCAAGTAGCTTTCTTT	CAIGEAGQVAFF
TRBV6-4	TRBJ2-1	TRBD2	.	TGTGCCAGCAGTGACCGCCTAGCGGGAGATCAGTTCTTC	CASSDRLAGDQFF
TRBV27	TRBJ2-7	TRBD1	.	TGTGCCAGCAGCCCGGGACAGTTTCCCTACGAGCAGTACTTC	CASSPGQFPYEQYF
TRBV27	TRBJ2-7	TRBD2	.	TGTGCCAGCAGTACACTAGCGGCGCTCTACGAGCAGTACTTC	CASSTLAALYEQYF
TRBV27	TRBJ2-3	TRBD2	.	TGTGCCAGCAGTTCCCACCCGGGGGGGGGCCGGTGGGCAGATACGCAGTATTTT	CASSSHPGGGRWADTQYF
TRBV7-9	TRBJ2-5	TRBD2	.	TGTGCCAGCAGCTTAGTCGGGAGGGCCTTTGGAGAGACCCAGTACTTC	CASSLVGRAFGETQYF
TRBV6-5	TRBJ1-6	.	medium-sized	TGTGCCAGCAGTTTTGGGACTTCGTGGAATTCACCCCTCCACTTT	CASSFGTSWNSPLHF
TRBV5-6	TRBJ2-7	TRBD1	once	TGTGCCAGCAGCTTAATGGACAGGGGCTACGAGCAGTACTTC	CASSLMDRGYEQYF
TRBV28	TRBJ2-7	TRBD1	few	TGTGCCAGCAGAAAGGAGGACAGGCGGTCGTACTTC	CASRKEDRRSYF
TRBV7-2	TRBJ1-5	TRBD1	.	TGTGCCAGCAGCTTAATACAGGGGGATAGCAATCAGCCCCAGCATTTT	CASSLIQGDSNQPQHF
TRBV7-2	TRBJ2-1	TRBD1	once	TGTGCCAGCAGCTTACGGACAGGGAATGAGCAGTTCTTC	CASSLRTGNEQFF